The 26 T cell receptor beta chains below were found in one sample sequenced in a study of Tregs in tolerant kidney transplant recipients. Clones were read by immunoSEQ multiplex PCR, and TCRdb kept only the in-frame ones, dropping some. The sample carries roughly 120,000 clones, roughly 92% recorded once. The source material was CD4+ T cells from blood. These receptor sequences come from a human donor in good health.

The chain uses TRBV5-8 and TRBJ1-3, with unresolved D. V dropped 3 bases and J dropped 0 bases, with 10 bases sitting between them. CDR1 is SGHTS, CDR2 YDEGEE, per germline. This CDR3 is built from 15 residues. CDR3 DNA: TGTGCCAGCAGCTCAAGATTAAGCTCTGGAAACACCATATATTTT. Residues: CASSSRLSSGNTIYF.

The genes are TRBV18 and TRBJ1-5, with 8 nucleotides matching TRBD1. Trimming at V came to 5 bases and at J to 0 bases, leaving 9 bases not matched to a gene. This CDR3 has 17 amino acids. Germline V gene sequence: CDR1 KGHSH, CDR2 LQKENI. The CDR3 nucleotides are TGTGCCAGCTCAACCCAGGGACAGGTGAATAGCAATCAGCCCCAGCATTTT. Protein: CASSTQGQVNSNQPQHF.

V usage is TRBV5-6 and J usage is TRBJ2-7; possibly TRBD1 or TRBD2 for D (6 bases each). The CDR3 is made up of 15 amino acids. Germline CDR1 reads SGHDT; CDR2 reads YYEEEE. The V gene lost 3 bases and the J gene lost 0 bases, with 13 bases spanning the gap. CDR3 amino acids: CASSWGRGYSYEQYF. CDR3 bases: TGTGCCAGCAGCTGGGGGCGGGGCTACTCCTACGAGCAGTACTTC.

The table lists this clone with a count of one. The gene calls are TRBV7-2 and TRBJ2-6; TRBD2 matches 7 bases. This CDR3 comprises 15 residues. V lost 5 bases and J lost 2; bases outside the gene matches: 3. Per germline, CDR1 SGHTA and CDR2 FQGNSA. The CDR3 DNA sequence: TGTGCCAGCAGCCCCGGACTAGCTGGGGCCAACGTCCTGACTTTC. This encodes CASSPGLAGANVLTF.

This clone has only a few counts. The J gene is TRBJ1-5, the V gene TRBV19; D is perhaps TRBD1 (5 bases). Germline assignment: CDR1 LNHDA and CDR2 SQIVND (reference sequence). V lost 7 bases and J lost 0, with 16 bases in between. There are 16 residues in the CDR3. The CDR3: CASTPWGGNSNQPQHF. The CDR3 coding sequence is TGTGCCAGTACCCCCTGGGGGGGAAATAGCAATCAGCCCCAGCATTTT. Together with reference TRBV19 and TRBJ1-5, the CDR3 gives the full variable domain: DGGITQSPKYLFRKEGQNVTLSCEQNLNHDAMYWYRQDPGQGLRLIYYSQIVNDFQKGDIAEGYSVSREKKESFPLTVTSAQKNPTAFYLCASTPWGGNSNQPQHFGDGTRLSIL.

The chain combines TRBV5-1 with TRBJ2-5; D remains ambiguous. The CDR3 sequence is 17 residues long. The germline V gene has CDR1 SGHRS and CDR2 YFSETQ. With 0 bases removed from V and 1 base from J, the gap between germline ends came to 16 bases. For the CDR3, the DNA is TGCGCCAGCAGCTTGGCTGTCGGCAGGTGGGGCCAAGAGACCCAGTACTTC. This sequence encodes CASSLAVGRWGQETQYF.

This clone was recorded only once. The chain is built from TRBV23-1 and TRBJ2-3, with a weak D call TRBD2 (6 bases). TRBV23-1 is an ORF for which the function is uncertain. V lost 0 bases, J lost 4 bases, and 11 bases lay in between. This CDR3 has 15 amino acids. The CDR3 spells CASSQSGTLADTQYF. CDR3 nucleotide sequence: TGCGCCAGCAGTCAATCAGGGACTCTTGCAGATACGCAGTATTTT.

The rearrangement links TRBV6-5 to TRBJ2-3; TRBD2 matches 8 bases. The CDR3 runs to 14 residues. From germline, CDR1 is MNHEY and CDR2 SVGAGI. This chain's CDR3 is CNRSSGKATDTQYF. CDR3 nucleotide sequence: TGTAACAGGAGTAGCGGGAAGGCCACAGATACGCAGTATTTT.

The gene calls are TRBV18 and TRBJ2-3; 8 bases agree with TRBD2. The J segment lost 3 bases and the V segment lost 4 bases, leaving 9 bases of the junction unmatched. This CDR3 has 16 residues. Per germline, CDR1 KGHSH and CDR2 LQKENI. The CDR3 nucleotides read TGTGCCAGCTCACGAAGCCCGGCGGGAGGTACAGATACGCAGTATTTT. This gives the protein CASSRSPAGGTDTQYF.

The rearrangement links TRBV7-9 to TRBJ1-5; D remains unclear. There are 14 residues in the CDR3. Germline V gives CDR1 SEHNR, CDR2 FQNEAQ (reference sequence). The ends were cut back, 1 base at V and 9 bases at J, with 13 bases in the middle. CDR3 sequence (DNA): TGTGCCAGCAGCTTAGGTTGGGGTCCGAGGCCCCAGCATTTT. This codes for CASSLGWGPRPQHF.

The J gene is TRBJ1-2, the V gene TRBV7-2; possible D gene TRBD1, 6 bases. The ends were cut back, 4 bases at V and 8 bases at J, with 17 bases in the middle. CDR1 and CDR2 (germline): SGHTA, FQGNSA. The CDR3 runs to 14 residues. The DNA of the CDR3 is TGTGCCAGCAGCTCTGCGGGGGGGGCGAGAGGCTACACCTTC. Amino acids: CASSSAGGARGYTF.

V usage is TRBV5-6 and J usage is TRBJ1-5, with a possible D match to TRBD1 (6 bases). The CDR3 totals 15 residues. From germline, CDR1 is SGHDT and CDR2 YYEEEE. The ends were cut back, 0 bases at V and 6 bases at J, with 13 bases in the middle. CDR3 in amino acids: CASSLGQVTTQPQHF. In DNA form, the CDR3 reads TGTGCCAGCAGCTTGGGACAGGTGACTACTCAGCCCCAGCATTTT.

This clone has just one count. The chain links TRBV19 to TRBJ2-3, with TRBD1 as a possible D gene (5 bases). V gave up 5 bases and J gave up 7 bases, with 16 bases separating them. The CDR3 runs 14 residues. CDR1 and CDR2 from the germline V gene are LNHDA and SQIVND (reference sequence). CDR3 sequence reads: CASSPGSTMNTQYF. DNA of the CDR3: TGTGCCAGTAGTCCAGGGTCGACAATGAATACGCAGTATTTT.

The CDR3 loop is CASSDGSAGRYEQFF. Written as DNA, the CDR3 is TGTGCCAGCAGTGATGGGTCTGCCGGGCGCTATGAGCAGTTCTTC. The V and J genes are TRBV6-4 and TRBJ2-1; the D is unclear. V lost 3 bases and J lost 8, with 17 bases in between. This CDR3 comprises 15 residues. CDR1 and CDR2 (germline): MRHNA, SNTAGT.

The chain's CDR3 is CASRPGGNTGELFF. The CDR3 DNA sequence: TGTGCCAGCAGACCGGGGGGGAACACCGGGGAGCTGTTTTTT. This chain connects TRBV7-3 to TRBJ2-2; TRBD2 aligns across 7 bases. The ends lost 6 bases at V and 1 base at J; junction bases unmatched: 2. The CDR3 is made up of 14 amino acids. Germline CDR1 and CDR2: SGHTA and FQGTGA.

The chain has TRBV5-1 and TRBJ2-3; D remains ambiguous. Looked up from germline, CDR1 is SGHRS and CDR2 is YFSETQ. V lost 4 bases and J 6 bases, leaving 15 bases between the germline ends. The CDR3 is 14 residues long. CDR3 DNA sequence: TGCGCCAGCAGCCGTCCCCTCCCCGCCGATACGCAGTATTTT. It specifies CASSRPLPADTQYF.

V and J are TRBV2 and TRBJ2-2; D is ambiguous. V was cut by 5 bases and J by 2 bases, with 6 bases left in between. CDR3 size: 13 residues. From germline, CDR1 is SNHLY and CDR2 FYNNEI. The CDR3 reads CASSPINTGELFF. CDR3 bases: TGTGCCAGCAGTCCCATCAACACCGGGGAGCTGTTTTTT.

This clone was recorded only once. This chain connects TRBV30 to TRBJ1-5; tentatively, D is TRBD1 (5 bases). The CDR3 is 16 amino acids. Germline V lookup: CDR1 GTSNPN, CDR2 SVGIG (reference sequence). With 2 bases removed from V and 4 bases from J, the gap between germline ends came to 18 bases. The CDR3 region is CAWSWGGSLGNQPQHF. CDR3 in DNA: TGTGCCTGGAGTTGGGGGGGGAGCCTCGGAAATCAGCCCCAGCATTTT.

This chain joins TRBV7-9 and TRBJ1-2; TRBD1 aligns across 7 bases. Unmatched junction bases numbered 2, after V lost 1 base and J lost 0 bases. Germline lookup yields CDR1 SEHNR and CDR2 FQNEAQ (reference sequence). This CDR3 is 15 amino acids long. In DNA, the CDR3 is TGTGCCAGCAGCTTAGGACAGGGAGCTAACTATGGCTACACCTTC. Translated, it gives CASSLGQGANYGYTF.

The J gene is TRBJ1-2, the V gene TRBV7-9, with TRBD1 identical over 7 bases. Germline CDR1 is SEHNR and CDR2 is FQNEAQ (reference sequence). Trimming removed 1 base from V and 4 bases from J; junction bases left unmatched: 3. The CDR3 length is 14 residues. CDR3 protein: CASSLGDSLYGYTF. DNA for the CDR3: TGTGCCAGCAGCTTAGGGGACAGCCTCTATGGCTACACCTTC.

The J gene is TRBJ1-3, the V gene TRBV5-1, with 8 bases lining up with TRBD1. The V gene's germline CDR1 is SGHRS and CDR2 YFSETQ. This CDR3 has 18 amino acids. Trimming cost V 4 bases and J 0 bases; bases outside gene matches: 12. CDR3 residues: CASSGGQVPINSGNTIYF. CDR3 DNA sequence: TGCGCCAGCAGCGGGGGACAGGTACCAATAAACTCTGGAAACACCATATATTTT. The variable domain in full, with the rest retrieved from reference TRBV5-1 and TRBJ1-3, is KAGVTQTPRYLIKTRGQQVTLSCSPISGHRSVSWYQQTPGQGLQFLFEYFSETQRNKGNFPGRFSGRQFSNSRSEMNVSTLELGDSALYLCASSGGQVPINSGNTIYFGEGSWLTVV.

CDR3: CASSVGTGTFEQFF. The CDR3 nucleotides are TGTGCCAGCAGCGTCGGGACAGGGACATTCGAGCAGTTCTTC. The chain couples TRBV9 to TRBJ2-1; 9 nucleotides line up with TRBD1. CDR1 and CDR2 from the germline V gene are SGDLS and YYNGEE. V was pared by 2 bases and J by 10 bases, with 7 bases of the junction left unmatched. The CDR3 consists of 14 residues.

This rearrangement joins TRBV7-3 to TRBJ2-1, with TRBD2 matching over 8 bases. Unmatched junction bases numbered 15, after V lost 7 bases and J lost 10 bases. The CDR3 covers 15 residues. CDR1 is SGHTA and CDR2 is FQGTGA in the germline V gene. CDR3 in amino acids: CASTPGGGPVGEQFF. The CDR3 DNA reads TGTGCCAGCACCCCCGGCGGGGGGCCCGTCGGCGAGCAGTTCTTC.

The chain carries TRBV29-1 and TRBJ2-3, with D perhaps TRBD2 (5 bases). This CDR3 region has 13 residues. The V end lost 5 bases, the J end lost 1 base, and 10 bases lay between the germline ends. Germline V CDR1 and CDR2: SQVTM, ANQGSEA. CDR3 nucleotide sequence: TGCAGCGTTTTGTTCGGGGGCACAGATACGCAGTATTTT. Protein sequence: CSVLFGGTDTQYF.

The chain carries TRBV19 and TRBJ2-3; D may be TRBD1 (7 bases). Germline assignment: CDR1 LNHDA and CDR2 SQIVND (reference sequence). This CDR3 comprises 16 residues. The V end lost 5 bases, the J end lost 0 bases, and 15 bases lay between the germline ends. DNA for the CDR3: TGTGCCAGTAGTTCCAGGGGGGTACAGAGCACAGATACGCAGTATTTT. Protein product: CASSSRGVQSTDTQYF. Filled out from reference TRBV19 and TRBJ2-3, the complete variable domain reads DGGITQSPKYLFRKEGQNVTLSCEQNLNHDAMYWYRQDPGQGLRLIYYSQIVNDFQKGDIAEGYSVSREKKESFPLTVTSAQKNPTAFYLCASSSRGVQSTDTQYFGPGTRLTVL.

The rearrangement uses TRBV2 and TRBJ1-5; the match to TRBD1 covers 10 bases. Germline V gives CDR1 SNHLY, CDR2 FYNNEI. The V segment lost 9 bases and the J segment 3 bases; nucleotides outside the gene matches: 8. This CDR3 is built from 15 residues. CDR3 protein: CARTGGAGVNQPQHF. The DNA for the CDR3 is TGTGCCAGGACAGGGGGCGCCGGGGTCAATCAGCCCCAGCATTTT.